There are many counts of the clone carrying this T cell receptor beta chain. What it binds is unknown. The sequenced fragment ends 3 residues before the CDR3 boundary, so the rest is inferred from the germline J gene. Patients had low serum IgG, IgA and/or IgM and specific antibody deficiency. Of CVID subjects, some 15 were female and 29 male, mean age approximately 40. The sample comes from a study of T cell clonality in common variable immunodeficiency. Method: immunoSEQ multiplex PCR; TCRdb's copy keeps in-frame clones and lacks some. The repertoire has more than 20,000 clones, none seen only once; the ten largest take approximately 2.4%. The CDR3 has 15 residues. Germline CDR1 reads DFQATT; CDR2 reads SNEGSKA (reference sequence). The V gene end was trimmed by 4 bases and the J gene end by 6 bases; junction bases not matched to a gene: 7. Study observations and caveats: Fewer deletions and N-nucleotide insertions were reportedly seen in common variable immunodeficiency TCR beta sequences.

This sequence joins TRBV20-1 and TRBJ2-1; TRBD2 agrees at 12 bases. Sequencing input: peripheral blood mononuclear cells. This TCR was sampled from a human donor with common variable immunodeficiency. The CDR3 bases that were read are TGCAGTGCTACGCCCGGACTAGCGGGGACCAATGAG. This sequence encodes CSATPGLAGTNE. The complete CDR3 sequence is CSATPGLAGTNEQFF.